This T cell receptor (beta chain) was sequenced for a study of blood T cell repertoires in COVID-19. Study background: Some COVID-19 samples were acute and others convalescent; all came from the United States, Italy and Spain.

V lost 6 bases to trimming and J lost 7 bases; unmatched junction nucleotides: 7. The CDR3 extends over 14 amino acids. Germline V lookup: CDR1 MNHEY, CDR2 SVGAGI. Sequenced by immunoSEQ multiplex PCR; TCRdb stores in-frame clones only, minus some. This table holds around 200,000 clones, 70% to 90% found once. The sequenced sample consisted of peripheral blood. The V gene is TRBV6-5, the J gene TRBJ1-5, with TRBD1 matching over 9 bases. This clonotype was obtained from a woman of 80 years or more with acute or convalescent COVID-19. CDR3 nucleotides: TGTGCCAGCAGCAGGACAGGGGTAGGGCAGCCCCAGCATTTT. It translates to CASSRTGVGQPQHF.